This T cell receptor (beta chain) was recorded in a study of early T cells in non-severe SARS-CoV-2 infection. This clonotype showed up many times. V was clipped by 4 bases and J by 0 bases, with 10 bases between them. CDR3 length equals 14 residues. Germline loops: CDR1 SGHRS, CDR2 YFSETQ. TCRdb passed the 5' RACE reads through MiXCR, listing each CDR3 protein once. The repertoire holds 50,000 to 60,000 distinct CDR3 sequences, with 5% to 7.5% as singletons. The gene calls are TRBV5-1 and TRBJ1-2; D is undetermined. The TCR originated in an adult who was a healthcare worker with PCR-confirmed SARS-CoV-2 infection or an uninfected control (not recorded which). The sample was whole blood, taken at baseline. CDR3 bases: TGCGCCAGCAGCCTTAGGGCAACTAACTATGGCTACACCTTC. It yields the protein CASSLRATNYGYTF. Combining the CDR3 with reference TRBV5-1 and TRBJ1-2 gives the whole variable domain KAGVTQTPRYLIKTRGQQVTLSCSPISGHRSVSWYQQTPGQGLQFLFEYFSETQRNKGNFPGRFSGRQFSNSRSEMNVSTLELGDSALYLCASSLRATNYGYTFGSGTRLTVV.